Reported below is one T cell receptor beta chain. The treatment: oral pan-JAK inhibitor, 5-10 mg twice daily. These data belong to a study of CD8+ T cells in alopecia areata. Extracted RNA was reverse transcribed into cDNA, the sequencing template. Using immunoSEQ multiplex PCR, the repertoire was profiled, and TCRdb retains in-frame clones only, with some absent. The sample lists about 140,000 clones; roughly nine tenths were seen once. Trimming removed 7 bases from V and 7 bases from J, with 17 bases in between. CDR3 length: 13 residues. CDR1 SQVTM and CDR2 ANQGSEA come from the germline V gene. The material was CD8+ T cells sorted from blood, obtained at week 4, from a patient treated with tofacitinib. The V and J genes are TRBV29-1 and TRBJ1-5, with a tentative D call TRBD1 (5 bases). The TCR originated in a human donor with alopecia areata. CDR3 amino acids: CSAVAWEGQPQHF. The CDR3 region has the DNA TGCAGCGCTGTAGCGTGGGAGGGGCAGCCCCAGCATTTT. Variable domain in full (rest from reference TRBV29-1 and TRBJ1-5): SAVISQKPSRDICQRGTSLTIQCQVDSQVTMMFWYRQQPGQSLTLIATANQGSEATYESGFVIDKFPISRPNLTFSTLTVSNMSPEDSSIYLCSAVAWEGQPQHFGDGTRLSIL.